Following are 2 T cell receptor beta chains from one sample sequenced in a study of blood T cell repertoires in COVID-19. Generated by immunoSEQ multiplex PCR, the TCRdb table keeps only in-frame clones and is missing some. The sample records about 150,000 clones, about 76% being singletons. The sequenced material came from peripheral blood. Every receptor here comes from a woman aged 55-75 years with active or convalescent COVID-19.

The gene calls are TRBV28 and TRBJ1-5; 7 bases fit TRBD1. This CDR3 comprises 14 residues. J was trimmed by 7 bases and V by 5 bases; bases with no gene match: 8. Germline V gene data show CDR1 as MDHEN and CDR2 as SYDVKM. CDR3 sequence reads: CASSLQTGRQPQHF. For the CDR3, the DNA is TGTGCCAGCAGTCTACAGACAGGGAGGCAGCCCCAGCATTTT.

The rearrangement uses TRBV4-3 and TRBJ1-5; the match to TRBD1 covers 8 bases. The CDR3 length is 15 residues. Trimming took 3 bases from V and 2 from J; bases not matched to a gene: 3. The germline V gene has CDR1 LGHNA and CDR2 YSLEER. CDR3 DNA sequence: TGCGCCAGCAGCCACACGACAGGGGGCAATCAGCCCCAGCATTTT. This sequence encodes CASSHTTGGNQPQHF.